The 15 T cell receptor beta chains presented below share a single source sample, sequenced in a study of T cell repertoires in breast cancer (dated by TCRdb to the mid-2010s). To analyze paired alpha-beta TCRs of CD8+ T cells, the study used an expanded emulsion RT-PCR method with primers covering all TCR V genes. Library construction relied on emulsion pairing. Sequencing instrument: Illumina MiSeq. Unpaired genes were suppressed in a second nested PCR with blocking oligos, after which Illumina adaptors and barcodes were added in a third nested PCR. In-frame beta chains were kept once TCRdb had trimmed the public reads at Q25 with fastp and called clones with MiXCR. Duplicate CDR3 protein sequences are folded into a single record with the most common DNA and genes. The sample table records fewer than 5,500 distinct CDR3 sequences; over 35% of these occur just once. Jointly, the top ten make up approximately 30% of the sample.

Sample: CD8+ T cells. Every receptor here comes from a pool of human donors with breast cancer or a healthy control (not recorded which).

With regard to this clonotype: A much larger clone lies a single base off, so this may be a read error. The V and J genes are TRBV7-3 and TRBJ2-3; 8 nucleotides match TRBD2. This CDR3 spans 15 amino acids. CDR1 is SGHTA, CDR2 FQGTGA, per germline. The CDR3 loop reads CASSFTSGYTDSQYF. The CDR3 DNA reads TGTGCCAGCAGCTTCACTAGCGGCTACACAGATTCGCAGTATTTT.

The sample holds many counts of this clonotype. V and J are TRBV11-3 and TRBJ2-2, with 8 bases identical to TRBD2. The germline V gene encodes CDR1 SGHNT and CDR2 YENEEA. This CDR3 contains 14 residues. The trim removed 5 bases at V and 5 bases at J, leaving 4 bases unmatched. For the CDR3, the DNA is TGTGCCAGCAGCAGCGGGGGTAGAACCGGGGAGCTGTTTTTT. Protein: CASSSGGRTGELFF.

By its share, this clonotype is medium-sized. The chain carries TRBV6-2 or TRBV6-3 and TRBJ1-1; D is ambiguous. Looked up from germline, CDR1 is MNHEY and CDR2 is SVGEGT. The CDR3 length is 13 residues. V was shortened by 2 bases and J by 1 base, with 5 bases between the two germline ends. CDR3 coding DNA: TGTGCCAGCAGTTACGCAGCGAACACTGAAGCTTTCTTT. Translating gives CASSYAANTEAFF.

V gene TRBV9 combines with J gene TRBJ2-3; 8 nucleotides agree with TRBD1. CDR3 length: 14 residues. V was pared by 3 bases and J by 6 bases, with 6 bases of the junction left unmatched. Germline V gene data show CDR1 as SGDLS and CDR2 as YYNGEE. CDR3 residues: CASSARDRKDTQYF. For the CDR3, the DNA is TGTGCCAGCAGCGCCCGGGACAGGAAGGATACGCAGTATTTT.

By share, this clonotype ranks as medium-sized. The V call is TRBV11-2, the J call TRBJ2-2, with D possibly TRBD1 on 6 matching bases. V was shortened by 1 base and J by 5 bases, with 17 bases between the two germline ends. The germline CDR1 and CDR2 sequences are SGHAT and FQNNGV. The CDR3 contains 17 residues. DNA for the CDR3: TGTGCCAGCAGCTTAGTCACACAGGGATCGGCGACCGGGGAGCTGTTTTTT. This codes for CASSLVTQGSATGELFF.

This clonotype was recorded many times. This sequence joins TRBV29-1 and TRBJ2-7; 10 bases are a match to TRBD1. With V trimmed by 6 bases and J by 5 bases, 4 bases remained unmatched. There are 12 residues in the CDR3. Germline CDR1 and CDR2: SQVTM and ANQGSEA. The CDR3: CSVQTGGNEQYF. The CDR3 DNA follows: TGCAGCGTCCAGACAGGGGGCAACGAGCAGTACTTC.

This clonotype counts as medium-sized. V gene TRBV27 combines with J gene TRBJ1-2, with TRBD1 matching over 8 bases. The germline V gene has CDR1 MNHEY and CDR2 SMNVEV (reference sequence). The junction had 6 bases not matched to a gene; V was cut back by 4 bases and J by 8 bases. The CDR3 consists of 13 residues. CDR3 DNA: TGTGCCAGCAGTTCGGGAGACAGGGGAGGCTACACCTTC. Amino acids: CASSSGDRGGYTF.

About this clonotype: This may arise from a read error, as a much more abundant clone is one base away. V and J are TRBV18 and TRBJ1-2; D gene uncertain. Trimming took off 2 bases at V and 4 bases at J, with 11 bases between the two ends. The CDR3 length is 14 residues. CDR1 and CDR2 (germline): KGHSH, LQKENI. The CDR3 region has the DNA TGTGCCAGCTCACCATCAGAGGACGGCTATGGCTACACCTTC. The encoded protein is CASSPSEDGYGYTF.

This clonotype was observed many times. V and J are TRBV24-1 and TRBJ2-1; possibly TRBD2 for D (7 bases). The CDR3 is 16 residues long. Trimming took 2 bases from V and 4 from J, leaving 14 bases between them. Germline assignment: CDR1 KGHDR and CDR2 SFDVKD. The CDR3 spells CATSDSVGGRYNEQFF. The CDR3 DNA follows: TGTGCCACCAGTGATTCGGTCGGGGGGCGATACAATGAGCAGTTCTTC.

Note on this clonotype: The germline gene is not matched at one end of the junction; a read error may be the cause. J is TRBJ1-5 and V is TRBV6-5; no firm D call. This CDR3 comprises 14 residues. Germline values: CDR1 MNHEY, CDR2 SVGAGI. The chain's CDR3 is CAGSYFPHNQPQHF. Here the CDR3 DNA reads TGTGCCGGCAGTTACTTCCCCCACAATCAGCCCCAGCATTTT.

This clonotype has a count of ten or more. CDR3 coding DNA: TGTGCCAGCAGTTACTCAGCGCACAATCAGCCCCAGCATTTT. Translated, it gives CASSYSAHNQPQHF. The chain has TRBV6-2 or TRBV6-3 and TRBJ1-5; no clear D. The CDR3 length is 14 residues. Germline V gene sequence: CDR1 MNHEY, CDR2 SVGEGT. Between the trimmed V and J ends, which lost 0 bases and 3 bases, there was a span of 6 bases.

The sample holds many counts of this clonotype. The CDR3, as DNA: TGTGCCAGCAGGAGGAAGACCCAGTACTTC. Residues: CASRRKTQYF. This chain uses TRBV2 with TRBJ2-5; D unresolved. Germline V lookup: CDR1 SNHLY, CDR2 FYNNEI. Trimming stripped 6 bases from V and 6 bases from J, with 5 bases between. The CDR3 loop spans 10 amino acids.

This clonotype was detected only a few times. The CDR3 loop reads CASSKGDRGTDTQYF. DNA for the CDR3: TGTGCCAGCAGCAAGGGGGACAGGGGTACAGATACGCAGTATTTT. V gene TRBV11-3 combines with J gene TRBJ2-3, with TRBD1 matching 10 bases. The junction had 5 bases not matched to a gene; V was cut back by 5 bases and J by 3 bases. Germline lookup yields CDR1 SGHNT and CDR2 YENEEA. The CDR3 is made up of 15 amino acids.

There are many counts of this clonotype. This sequence joins TRBV2 and TRBJ1-6; D is uncertain. Looked up from germline, CDR1 is SNHLY and CDR2 is FYNNEI. V was cut by 4 bases and J by 6 bases, with 10 bases left in between. The CDR3 runs 14 residues. The CDR3 region has the DNA TGTGCCAGCAGTGTTTCCGGGCCTAATTCACCCCTCCACTTT. It specifies CASSVSGPNSPLHF.

This clonotype has a count of ten or more. The chain links TRBV7-2 to TRBJ2-6; D gene unclear. The CDR3 spans 17 residues. Germline CDR1 SGHTA, CDR2 FQGNSA. V was pared by 1 base and J by 0 bases, with 10 bases between. This CDR3 reads CASSLGGGPSGANVLTF. DNA of the CDR3: TGTGCCAGCAGCTTAGGAGGCGGACCCTCTGGGGCCAACGTCCTGACTTTC.